The clone carrying this T cell receptor beta chain was recorded once. Antigen specificity is unknown. These data are taken from a study of type 1 and type 2 diabetes patients. Study context: Samples came from type 1 diabetic, type 2 diabetic or nondiabetic people, recruited in China. CD4+ or CD8+ T cells were positively selected from PBMCs with microbeads. Sequencing for the whole study yielded 18,976,912 paired-end reads. Broader study findings: Type 2 diabetes and control V and J usage correlated highly, approximately 0.97.

Amplification started from genomic DNA. The TCR beta CDR3 region was amplified using 30 forward and 13 reverse primers. MiXCR, run by TCRdb on the multiplex PCR reads, gives a single entry per CDR3 protein. The top ten hold roughly an eighth of the sample, which has around 300,000 distinct CDR3 sequences, more than 40% seen once. The trim removed 2 bases at V and 0 bases at J, leaving 4 bases unmatched. CDR1 and CDR2 (germline): MNHEY, SVGAGI. This CDR3 is built from 15 residues. The clonotype originates from a man younger than 30 with type 2 diabetes. The sequencing sample was made of peripheral blood mononuclear cells (PBMCs). This chain uses TRBV6-5 with TRBJ2-7; 7 nucleotides line up with TRBD1. CDR3 sequence reads: CASSYRDSSSYEQYF. The CDR3 DNA reads as TGTGCCAGCAGTTACCGGGACAGCAGCTCCTACGAGCAGTACTTC.